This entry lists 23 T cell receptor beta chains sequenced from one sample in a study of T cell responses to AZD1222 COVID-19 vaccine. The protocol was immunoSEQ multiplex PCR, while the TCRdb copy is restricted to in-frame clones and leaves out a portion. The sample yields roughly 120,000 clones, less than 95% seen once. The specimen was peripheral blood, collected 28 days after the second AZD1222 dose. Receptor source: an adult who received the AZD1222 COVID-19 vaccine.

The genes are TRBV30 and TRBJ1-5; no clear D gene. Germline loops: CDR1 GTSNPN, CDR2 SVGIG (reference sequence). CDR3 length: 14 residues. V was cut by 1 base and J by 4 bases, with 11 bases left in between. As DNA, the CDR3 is TGTGCCTGGAGTGGCGGCCAGACGAATCAGCCCCAGCATTTT. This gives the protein CAWSGGQTNQPQHF.

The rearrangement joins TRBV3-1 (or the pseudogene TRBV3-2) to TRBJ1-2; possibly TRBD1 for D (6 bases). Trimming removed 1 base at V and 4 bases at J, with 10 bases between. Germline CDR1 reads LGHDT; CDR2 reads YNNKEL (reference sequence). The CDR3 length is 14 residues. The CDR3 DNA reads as TGTGCCAGCAGCCAAGTGTCAGGGGCCTATGGCTACACCTTC. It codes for CASSQVSGAYGYTF.

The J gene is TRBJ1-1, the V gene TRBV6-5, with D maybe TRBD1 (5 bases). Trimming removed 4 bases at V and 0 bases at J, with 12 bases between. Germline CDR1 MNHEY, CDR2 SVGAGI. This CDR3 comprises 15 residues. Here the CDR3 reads CASSSGLRMNTEAFF. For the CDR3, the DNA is TGTGCCAGCAGTTCAGGGTTGCGGATGAACACTGAAGCTTTCTTT.

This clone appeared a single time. The CDR3 protein is CASTLQGSEQYF. Here the CDR3 DNA reads TGTGCCAGCACCCTCCAGGGAAGTGAGCAGTACTTC. V and J are TRBV11-2 and TRBJ2-7, with a weak D call TRBD1 (5 bases). The germline V gene encodes CDR1 SGHAT and CDR2 FQNNGV. The CDR3 sequence is 12 residues long. The V end lost 7 bases, the J end lost 7 bases, and 14 bases lay between the germline ends. The whole variable domain, filled in from reference TRBV11-2 and TRBJ2-7, reads EAGVAQSPRYKIIEKRQSVAFWCNPISGHATLYWYQQILGQGPKLLIQFQNNGVVDDSQLPKDRFSAERLKGVDSTLKIQPAKLEDSAVYLCASTLQGSEQYFGPGTRLTVT.

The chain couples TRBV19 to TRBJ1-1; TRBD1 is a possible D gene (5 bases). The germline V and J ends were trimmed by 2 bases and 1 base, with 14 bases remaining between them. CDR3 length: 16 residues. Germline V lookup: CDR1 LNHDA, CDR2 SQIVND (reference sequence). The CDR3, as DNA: TGTGCCAGTAGTATATCGCTTACGGGGGAGAACACTGAAGCTTTCTTT. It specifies CASSISLTGENTEAFF.

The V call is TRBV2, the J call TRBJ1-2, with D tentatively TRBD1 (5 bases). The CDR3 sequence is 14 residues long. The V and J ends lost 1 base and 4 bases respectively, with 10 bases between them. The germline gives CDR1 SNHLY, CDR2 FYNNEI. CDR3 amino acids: CASSEDRPTYGYTF. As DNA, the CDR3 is TGTGCCAGCAGTGAAGACAGGCCTACCTATGGCTACACCTTC.

CDR3 protein: CASSPFLGLNTEAFF. The CDR3 region has the DNA TGTGCCAGCAGCCCCTTCCTGGGGCTGAACACTGAAGCTTTCTTT. V is TRBV3-1 (or the pseudogene TRBV3-2) and J is TRBJ1-1; the D gene is possibly TRBD1 (5 bases). Trimming cost V 4 bases and J 0 bases, with 12 bases left between them. The CDR3 runs to 15 residues. The germline gives CDR1 LGHDT, CDR2 YNNKEL (reference sequence).

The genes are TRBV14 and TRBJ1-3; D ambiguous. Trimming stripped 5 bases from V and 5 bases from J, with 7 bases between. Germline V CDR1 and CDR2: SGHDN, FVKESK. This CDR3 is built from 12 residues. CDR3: CASSFNRNTIYF. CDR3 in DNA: TGTGCCAGCAGCTTCAACAGAAACACCATATATTTT.

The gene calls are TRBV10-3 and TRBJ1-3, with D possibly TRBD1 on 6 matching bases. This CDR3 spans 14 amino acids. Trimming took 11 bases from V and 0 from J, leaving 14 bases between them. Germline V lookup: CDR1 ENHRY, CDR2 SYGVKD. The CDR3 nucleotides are TGTGCCGCGTCCGGGACAAGCTCTGGAAACACCATATATTTT. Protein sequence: CAASGTSSGNTIYF.

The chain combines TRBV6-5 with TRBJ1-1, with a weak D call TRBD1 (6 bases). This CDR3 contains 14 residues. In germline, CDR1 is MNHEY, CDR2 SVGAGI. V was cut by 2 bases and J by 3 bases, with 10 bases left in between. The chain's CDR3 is CASSYRRGDTEAFF. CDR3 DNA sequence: TGTGCCAGCAGTTACAGGAGGGGGGACACTGAAGCTTTCTTT.

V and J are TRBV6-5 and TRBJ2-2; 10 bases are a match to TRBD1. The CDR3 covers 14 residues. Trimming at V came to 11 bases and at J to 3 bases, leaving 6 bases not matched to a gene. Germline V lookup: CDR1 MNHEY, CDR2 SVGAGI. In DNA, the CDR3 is TGTGCCGTTCAGGGACAGGGGTACACCGGGGAGCTGTTTTTT. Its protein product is CAVQGQGYTGELFF.

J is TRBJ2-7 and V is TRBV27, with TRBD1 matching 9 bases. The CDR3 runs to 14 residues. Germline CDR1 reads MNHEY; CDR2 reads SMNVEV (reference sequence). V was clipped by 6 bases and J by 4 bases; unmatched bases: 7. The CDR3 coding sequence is TGTGCCAGCAGAGCCGGGACAGGGTTTTACGAGCAGTACTTC. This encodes CASRAGTGFYEQYF.

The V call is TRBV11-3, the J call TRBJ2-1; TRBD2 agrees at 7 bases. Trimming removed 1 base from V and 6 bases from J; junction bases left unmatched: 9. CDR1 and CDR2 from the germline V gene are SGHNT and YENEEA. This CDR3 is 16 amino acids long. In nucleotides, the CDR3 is TGTGCCAGCAGCTTAGGTGGGGGAGGGCCCTTCAATGAGCAGTTCTTC. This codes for CASSLGGGGPFNEQFF. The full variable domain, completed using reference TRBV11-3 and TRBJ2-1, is EAGVVQSPRYKIIEKKQPVAFWCNPISGHNTLYWYLQNLGQGPELLIRYENEEAVDDSQLPKDRFSAERLKGVDSTLKIQPAELGDSAVYLCASSLGGGGPFNEQFFGPGTRLTVL.

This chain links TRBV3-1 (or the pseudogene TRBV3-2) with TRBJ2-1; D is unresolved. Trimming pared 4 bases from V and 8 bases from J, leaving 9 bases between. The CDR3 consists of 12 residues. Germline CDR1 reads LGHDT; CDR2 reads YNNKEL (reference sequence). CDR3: CASSLPPDEQFF. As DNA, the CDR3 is TGTGCCAGCAGCCTACCCCCCGATGAGCAGTTCTTC.

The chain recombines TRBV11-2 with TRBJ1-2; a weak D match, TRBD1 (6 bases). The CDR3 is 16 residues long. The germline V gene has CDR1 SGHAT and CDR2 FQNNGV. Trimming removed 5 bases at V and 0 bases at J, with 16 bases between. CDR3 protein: CASSQPRGGSNYGYTF. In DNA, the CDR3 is TGTGCCAGCAGCCAACCCCGGGGGGGCTCTAACTATGGCTACACCTTC.

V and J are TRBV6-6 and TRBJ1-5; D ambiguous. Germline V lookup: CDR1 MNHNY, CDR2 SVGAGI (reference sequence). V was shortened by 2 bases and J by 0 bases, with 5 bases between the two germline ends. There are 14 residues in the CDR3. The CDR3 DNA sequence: TGTGCCAGCAGTTACACGAATAGCAATCAGCCCCAGCATTTT. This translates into CASSYTNSNQPQHF.

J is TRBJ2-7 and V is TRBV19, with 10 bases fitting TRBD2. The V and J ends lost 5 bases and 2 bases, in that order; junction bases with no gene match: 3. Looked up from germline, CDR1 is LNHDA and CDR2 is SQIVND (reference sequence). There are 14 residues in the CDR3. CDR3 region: CASSPGLAAYEQYF. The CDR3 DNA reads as TGTGCCAGTAGTCCTGGACTAGCGGCCTACGAGCAGTACTTC.

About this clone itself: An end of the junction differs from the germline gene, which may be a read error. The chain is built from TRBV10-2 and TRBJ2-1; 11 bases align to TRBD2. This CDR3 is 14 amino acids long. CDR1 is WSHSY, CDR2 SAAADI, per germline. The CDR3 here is CASSDKGLAGGQIF. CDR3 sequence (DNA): TGCGCCAGCAGTGATAAGGGCCTAGCGGGAGGCCAGATCTTC.

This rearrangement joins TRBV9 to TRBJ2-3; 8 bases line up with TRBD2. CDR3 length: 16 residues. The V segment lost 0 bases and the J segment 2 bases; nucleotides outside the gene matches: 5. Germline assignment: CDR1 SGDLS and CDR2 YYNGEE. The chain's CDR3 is CASSVGASGFTDTQYF. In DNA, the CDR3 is TGTGCCAGCAGCGTAGGGGCTAGCGGGTTCACAGATACGCAGTATTTT.

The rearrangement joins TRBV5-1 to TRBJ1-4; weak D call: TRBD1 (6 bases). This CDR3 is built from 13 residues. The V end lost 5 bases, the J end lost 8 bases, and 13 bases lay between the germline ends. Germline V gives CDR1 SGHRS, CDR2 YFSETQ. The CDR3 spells CASSFTGTEKLFF. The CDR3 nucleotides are TGCGCCAGCAGTTTTACCGGGACAGAAAAACTGTTTTTT.

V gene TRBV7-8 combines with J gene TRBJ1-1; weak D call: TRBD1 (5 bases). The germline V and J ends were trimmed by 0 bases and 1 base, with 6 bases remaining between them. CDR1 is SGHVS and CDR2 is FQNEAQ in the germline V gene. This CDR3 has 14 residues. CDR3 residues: CASSLAGGNTEAFF. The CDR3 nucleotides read TGTGCCAGCAGCTTAGCCGGGGGGAACACTGAAGCTTTCTTT.

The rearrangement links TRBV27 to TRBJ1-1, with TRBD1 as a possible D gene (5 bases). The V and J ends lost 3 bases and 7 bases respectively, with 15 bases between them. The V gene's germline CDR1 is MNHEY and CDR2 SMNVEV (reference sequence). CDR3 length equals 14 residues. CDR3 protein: CASSFGAGLGEAFF. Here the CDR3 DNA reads TGTGCCAGCAGTTTCGGGGCAGGTCTAGGTGAAGCTTTCTTT.

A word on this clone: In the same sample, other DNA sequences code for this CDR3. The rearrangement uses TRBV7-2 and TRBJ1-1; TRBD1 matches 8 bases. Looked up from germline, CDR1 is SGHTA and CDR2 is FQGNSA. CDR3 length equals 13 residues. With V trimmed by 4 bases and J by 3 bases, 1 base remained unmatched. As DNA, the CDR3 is TGTGCCAGCAGCTCACAGGGGGACACTGAAGCTTTCTTT. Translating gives CASSSQGDTEAFF.